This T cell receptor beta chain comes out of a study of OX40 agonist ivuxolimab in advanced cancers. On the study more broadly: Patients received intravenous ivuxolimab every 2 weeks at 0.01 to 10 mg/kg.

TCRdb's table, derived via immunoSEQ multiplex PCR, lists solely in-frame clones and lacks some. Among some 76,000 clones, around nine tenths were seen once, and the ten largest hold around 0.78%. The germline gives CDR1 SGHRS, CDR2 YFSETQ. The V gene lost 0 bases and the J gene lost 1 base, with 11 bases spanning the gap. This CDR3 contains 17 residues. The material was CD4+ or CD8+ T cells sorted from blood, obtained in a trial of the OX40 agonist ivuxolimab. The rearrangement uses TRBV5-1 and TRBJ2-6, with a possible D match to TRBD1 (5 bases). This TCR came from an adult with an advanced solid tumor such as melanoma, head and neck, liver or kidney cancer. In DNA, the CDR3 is TGCGCCAGCAGCTTGGAGACAGTGGCATCTGGGGCCAACGTCCTGACTTTC. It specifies CASSLETVASGANVLTF.